The text below deals with one TCR beta chain. The target of this receptor is not known. No clone much larger than this one lies a single base away; base qualities are absent. Each sample received between about 2 and 5 ug of genomic DNA as input, and paired samples received equal DNA input. TCR beta libraries were constructed in two PCR steps with the immunoSEQ hsTCRbeta Kit, which uses multiplexed V and J gene primers. The pooled libraries, together with positive and negative controls, were sequenced on an Illumina MiSeq running a 100-cycle paired-end protocol. Processing in the source paper ran as follows. Raw data were processed by the immunoSEQ vendor into normalized, annotated TCR beta repertoire reports. Richness was defined as unique clones by nucleotide sequence, and total richness was extrapolated with the iChao1 and Efron-Thisted estimators. To characterize and compare the paired lesions, the analysis used Pielou's evenness, Simpson's index, the proportional abundance of the top-ten clones, and the Morisita overlap index. The source is immuneACCESS, and TCRdb retained only in-frame sequences with V and J called. Part of the clones is not carried over; for the studies checked, unresolved V genes explain less than half of this, and the remainder is unexplained. V and J calls and clone size are as listed in that table; D and trimming were resolved from the DNA. The sample contains thousands of clones, approximately 88% of them found a single time. The top ten clones comprise 6.2% of the sample.

The sample is drawn from a study of T cells in lung cancer brain metastases listed by TCRdb under 2018. At the level of the whole study: Of the 20 or so patients, about 15 had a history of tobacco use, with a median of roughly 41 pack-years. Of the 20 or so patients, eighteen received no interval therapy between resection of the primary and resection of the metastasis. Median interval between primary and brain metastasis specimen acquisition was under 350 days. In this study, the TCR beta CDR3 repertoires of fully resected primary non-small cell lung cancers were compared with those of paired brain metastases. The cohort included 20 or so patients who provided approximately 40 specimens, with each patient contributing one primary lung lesion and one brain metastasis. A median age at first diagnosis of approximately 59 years was recorded for the patients, of whom 9 were male and around 12 were female. DNA integrity number averaged roughly 3.9 in both primary and metastatic specimens, with no significant difference between sites. Broader findings and caveats from the paper: In brain metastases, the ten most abundant clones accounted for a significantly larger fraction of the repertoire than in primaries, a finding that suggests clonal expansion. Effects of preoperative corticosteroids on T cell infiltration in brain metastases could not be controlled. Most clones were specific to a single lesion, and paired lesions overlapped only to a limited degree (mean Morisita index around 0.23). DNA fragmentation in the FFPE samples may have prevented recovery of the complete infiltrating T cell repertoire. Brain metastases contained significantly fewer unique productive clones than the paired primaries (median roughly 1,500 versus 4,600).

V ends up 3 bases short and J 5 bases short, with an unmatched junction base count of 8. The CDR3 covers 16 residues, taking in both the cysteine and the phenylalanine. Of all the DNA, just the CDR3 is kept, 48 bases in frame from base 1. The germline V gene provides CDR1 SGHDT and CDR2 YYEEEE. Resection was performed in the patients for synchronous oligometastatic disease or for delayed recurrence of a solitary brain metastasis. Patients with a history of multiple malignancies were excluded so that cancers other than NSCLC would not be included. Using marked H&E slides as a guide, tumor areas were macrodissected from about five unstained approximately 11 um sections that had been deparaffinized. All specimens were fixed in formalin and embedded in paraffin (FFPE). The AllPrep DNA/RNA FFPE Kit was used for extraction of genomic DNA.

Recombination joined TRBV5-6 with TRBJ1-4; 9 bases in between match TRBD1. This TCR was recovered from a man aged 45-65 years with non-small cell lung cancer that had spread to the brain. Specimen: tumor tissue from a brain metastasis. The cell subset or site label corresponds to: paired resected brain metastasis. The nucleotide sequence reads as follows: TGTGCCAGCAGCTATGGGACAGGGACGGGGAATGAAAAACTGTTTTTT. The encoded protein is CASSYGTGTGNEKLFF.